The subject of this entry is one T cell receptor beta chain. In the original analysis: From reference gene primer amplification, estimates of nucleated cell counts were derived. TCRdb's copy holds only in-frame clones and misses some; the assay was immunoSEQ multiplex PCR. D and trimming come from the DNA, and the V and J calls and clone size come from that table. The sample includes 100,000 to 150,000 clones, roughly two thirds of them seen just once. This CDR3 region has 17 residues. Germline lookup yields CDR1 SGHRS and CDR2 YFSETQ. V was pared by 3 bases and J by 1 base, with 10 bases of the junction left unmatched. The source of the sample is a study of blood T cell repertoires in COVID-19. Study background: Sites across the United States, Italy and Spain contributed samples from acute and convalescent COVID-19. PBMCs, B-cell-depleted T cells, or T cells provided the cDNA or gDNA that made up the material.

The sequence came from a woman in her seventies with acute or convalescent COVID-19. The rearrangement joins TRBV5-1 to TRBJ2-5, with TRBD2 identical over 9 bases. The source material was peripheral blood. The CDR3, as DNA: TGCGCCAGCAGCTCCGGGTTAACTAGCGGGTCCCAAGAGACCCAGTACTTC. Translation: CASSSGLTSGSQETQYF.